Listed here are 20 T cell receptor beta chains from one sample, sequenced in a study of shared clonotypes between healthy human individuals. The table came from immunoSEQ multiplex PCR; TCRdb's copy has only in-frame clones and leaves some out. The data show approximately 2.5 million clones, 93% seen once. The sample consisted of naive CD4+ T cells from PBMCs. Subset defined: CD45RA+ positively selected. All receptors come from a man aged 18 to 35 in good health. Some clones in this sample may be carry-over from other donors' samples.

The rearrangement links TRBV4-3 to TRBJ1-1, with D hard to call. Germline V gene data show CDR1 as LGHNA and CDR2 as YSLEER. The CDR3 runs to 13 residues. Trimming removed 0 bases at V and 7 bases at J, with 9 bases between. Here the CDR3 DNA reads TGCGCCAGCAGCCAAGAAGTAGGGCATGAAGCTTTCTTT. Its protein product is CASSQEVGHEAFF.

The J gene is TRBJ2-2, the V gene TRBV15; D gene unclear. Germline lookup yields CDR1 LNHNV and CDR2 YYDKDF (reference sequence). The CDR3 spans 13 residues. Trimming removed 11 bases at V and 5 bases at J, with 15 bases between. The CDR3 nucleotides read TGTGCCGGCTCCACGGGTCGGACCGGGGAGCTGTTTTTT. Residues: CAGSTGRTGELFF.

This chain connects TRBV5-4 to TRBJ2-2, with D possibly TRBD1 on 6 matching bases. The CDR3 length is 14 residues. Germline V CDR1 and CDR2: SGHNT, YYREEE (reference sequence). Trimming removed 1 base from V and 5 bases from J, with 9 bases in between. The CDR3 DNA is TGTGCCAGCAGCTTGCCAGGGGCTACCGGGGAGCTGTTTTTT. Its protein is CASSLPGATGELFF.

V and J are TRBV7-2 and TRBJ2-3; maybe TRBD2 (6 bases). V was shortened by 5 bases and J by 8 bases, with 17 bases between the two germline ends. The CDR3 runs to 14 residues. Germline CDR1 SGHTA, CDR2 FQGNSA. DNA for the CDR3: TGTGCCAGCAGCGCGAAGCGACTAGACGTTACGCAGTATTTT. Translation: CASSAKRLDVTQYF. Combining the CDR3 with reference TRBV7-2 and TRBJ2-3 gives the whole variable domain GAGVSQSPSNKVTEKGKDVELRCDPISGHTALYWYRQSLGQGLEFLIYFQGNSAPDKSGLPSDRFSAERTGGSVSTLTIQRTQQEDSAVYLCASSAKRLDVTQYFGPGTRLTVL.

This clone appeared once. This chain connects TRBV7-2 to TRBJ2-3, with 8 bases fitting TRBD2. The CDR3 spans 14 residues. The V and J ends lost 5 bases and 4 bases, in that order; junction bases with no gene match: 5. Germline V gene sequence: CDR1 SGHTA, CDR2 FQGNSA. CDR3 sequence (DNA): TGTGCCAGCAGCCCATCGCGGGAGGCAGATACGCAGTATTTT. Its protein is CASSPSREADTQYF.

The V call is TRBV11-1, the J call TRBJ1-2, with D unclear. V shed 5 bases and J shed 5 bases, with 18 bases lying between them. The CDR3 runs 15 residues. Germline CDR1 and CDR2: SGHAT and FQDESV (reference sequence). The CDR3 region is CASSPDGFSPYGYTF. For the CDR3, the DNA is TGTGCCAGCAGCCCAGACGGCTTCTCTCCGTATGGCTACACCTTC.

The chain carries TRBV6-1 and TRBJ1-1; the D gene is possibly TRBD1 (5 bases). V lost 4 bases to trimming and J lost 7 bases, with 16 bases between them. CDR1 and CDR2 from the germline V gene are MNHNS and SASEGT. This CDR3 is 14 amino acids long. The CDR3 DNA reads as TGTGCCAGCAGTGCTTGGGGGGGGGACCTTGAAGCTTTCTTT. Encoded protein: CASSAWGGDLEAFF.

V and J are TRBV9 and TRBJ2-7; tentative D call: TRBD1 (6 bases). CDR1 SGDLS and CDR2 YYNGEE come from the germline V gene. The V gene lost 4 bases and the J gene lost 5 bases, with 19 bases spanning the gap. The CDR3 is 15 residues long. Here the CDR3 reads CASSLNPQGLNEQYF. The DNA for the CDR3 is TGTGCCAGCAGCTTAAACCCCCAGGGGCTGAACGAGCAGTACTTC.

The chain links TRBV6-6 to TRBJ1-4; D is ambiguous. V was shortened by 5 bases and J by 4 bases, with 2 bases between the two germline ends. Looked up from germline, CDR1 is MNHNY and CDR2 is SVGAGI (reference sequence). This CDR3 is built from 11 residues. The CDR3 spells CASSINEKLFF. CDR3 bases: TGTGCCAGCAGTATTAATGAAAAACTGTTTTTT.

The chain carries TRBV28 and TRBJ1-3; D might be TRBD1 (6 bases). The V end was cut by 3 bases, the J end by 0 bases, with 12 bases between. The CDR3 contains 16 residues. CDR1 and CDR2 (germline): MDHEN, SYDVKM. Here the CDR3 reads CASSLGGQFSGNTIYF. In nucleotides, the CDR3 is TGTGCCAGCAGTTTGGGGGGGCAGTTCTCTGGAAACACCATATATTTT.

The chain employs TRBV9 and TRBJ1-1; tentatively, D is TRBD1 (5 bases). Germline V gene sequence: CDR1 SGDLS, CDR2 YYNGEE. This CDR3 is built from 15 residues. V lost 4 bases to trimming and J lost 4 bases, with 17 bases between them. CDR3 amino acids: CASSPRGGLATEAFF. CDR3 coding DNA: TGTGCCAGCAGCCCTAGGGGCGGTCTCGCCACTGAAGCTTTCTTT.

The chain joins TRBV7-3 to TRBJ2-2, with D perhaps TRBD2 (7 bases). The V gene lost 3 bases and the J gene lost 5 bases, with 19 bases spanning the gap. Per the germline V gene, CDR1 is SGHTA and CDR2 is FQGTGA. The CDR3 length is 17 residues. The CDR3 reads CASSFEAGARGTGELFF. The CDR3 DNA reads as TGTGCCAGCAGCTTTGAGGCGGGGGCCCGGGGAACCGGGGAGCTGTTTTTT.

V and J are TRBV5-1 and TRBJ1-4; D gene uncertain. The CDR3 runs to 16 residues. V was pared by 0 bases and J by 0 bases, with 9 bases between. In germline, CDR1 is SGHRS, CDR2 YFSETQ. The CDR3, as DNA: TGCGCCAGCAGCTTGGCGTCGGGAACAACTAATGAAAAACTGTTTTTT. Amino acids: CASSLASGTTNEKLFF. The full variable domain, completed using reference TRBV5-1 and TRBJ1-4, is KAGVTQTPRYLIKTRGQQVTLSCSPISGHRSVSWYQQTPGQGLQFLFEYFSETQRNKGNFPGRFSGRQFSNSRSEMNVSTLELGDSALYLCASSLASGTTNEKLFFGSGTQLSVL.

With regard to this clone: The same CDR3 can be traced to other DNA sequences in this sample. The rearrangement uses TRBV5-1 and TRBJ2-7; 12 bases map to TRBD2. This CDR3 has 17 amino acids. After removal of 1 base from V and 2 bases from J, the junction contained 7 bases not matched to a gene. CDR1 is SGHRS and CDR2 is YFSETQ in the germline V gene. CDR3 residues: CASSLSMTSGSPYEQYF. The CDR3 bases are TGCGCCAGCAGCTTGTCAATGACTAGCGGGAGCCCCTACGAGCAGTACTTC.

With respect to this clone: This CDR3 is also generated by other DNA sequences in the sample. The genes are TRBV28 and TRBJ2-7; no clear D gene. V gave up 3 bases and J gave up 0 bases, with 6 bases separating them. The germline V gene encodes CDR1 MDHEN and CDR2 SYDVKM. The CDR3 covers 13 residues. This CDR3 reads CASSFSYSYEQYF. CDR3 DNA: TGTGCCAGCAGTTTTTCTTACTCCTACGAGCAGTACTTC.

The chain has TRBV25-1 and TRBJ2-1; D is unresolved. This CDR3 comprises 12 residues. Germline V CDR1 and CDR2: MGHDK, SYGVNS. V lost 6 bases and J lost 8, with 11 bases in between. The CDR3 spells CASSSGLYEQFF. The CDR3 coding sequence is TGTGCCAGCAGCTCCGGTTTATATGAGCAGTTCTTC.

The DNA for the CDR3 is TGTGCCAGCAGTCCCTCGCTCGGCGTGAGCTCCTACAATGAGCAGTTCTTC. The encoded protein is CASSPSLGVSSYNEQFF. This sequence joins TRBV11-3 and TRBJ2-1; D is uncertain. V lost 6 bases to trimming and J lost 0 bases, with 18 bases between them. CDR3 size: 17 residues. Germline assignment: CDR1 SGHNT and CDR2 YENEEA. The full variable domain, its missing parts supplied by reference TRBV11-3 and TRBJ2-1, is EAGVVQSPRYKIIEKKQPVAFWCNPISGHNTLYWYLQNLGQGPELLIRYENEEAVDDSQLPKDRFSAERLKGVDSTLKIQPAELGDSAVYLCASSPSLGVSSYNEQFFGPGTRLTVL.

Concerning this clone: Other DNA variants within this sample encode the same CDR3. This chain connects TRBV6-4 to TRBJ2-3, with unresolved D. Germline CDR1 reads MRHNA; CDR2 reads SNTAGT. The CDR3 length is 12 residues. V was shortened by 0 bases and J by 6 bases, with 4 bases between the two germline ends. The CDR3 sequence: CASSDSTDTQYF. The CDR3 coding sequence is TGTGCCAGCAGTGACTCGACCGATACGCAGTATTTT.

The chain links TRBV29-1 to TRBJ2-5, with TRBD1 as a possible D gene (6 bases). V was pared by 3 bases and J by 4 bases, with 12 bases between. This CDR3 has 13 residues. CDR1 and CDR2 (germline): SQVTM, ANQGSEA. The CDR3 DNA sequence: TGCAGCGTTGAGGGCTTCAGGGGAGAGACCCAGTACTTC. It yields the protein CSVEGFRGETQYF.

The V and J genes are TRBV11-2 and TRBJ2-2, with a weak D call TRBD2 (5 bases). Looked up from germline, CDR1 is SGHAT and CDR2 is FQNNGV. V was clipped by 1 base and J by 3 bases, with 9 bases between them. CDR3 size: 15 residues. The chain's CDR3 is CASSLGVGDTGELFF. The CDR3 coding sequence is TGTGCCAGCAGCTTAGGAGTGGGAGACACCGGGGAGCTGTTTTTT.